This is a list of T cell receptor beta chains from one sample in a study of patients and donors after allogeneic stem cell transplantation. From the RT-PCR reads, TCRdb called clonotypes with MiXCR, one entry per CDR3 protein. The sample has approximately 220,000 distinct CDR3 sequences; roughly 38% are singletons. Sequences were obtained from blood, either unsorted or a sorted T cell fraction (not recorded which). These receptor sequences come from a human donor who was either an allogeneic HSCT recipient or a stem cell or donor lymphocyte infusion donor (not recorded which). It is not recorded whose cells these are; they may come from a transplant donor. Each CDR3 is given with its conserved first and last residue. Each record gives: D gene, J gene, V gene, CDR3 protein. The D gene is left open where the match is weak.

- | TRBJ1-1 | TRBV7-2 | CASSLDSEAFF
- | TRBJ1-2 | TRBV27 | CASSPSPEGNYGYTF
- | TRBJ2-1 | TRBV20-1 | CSAGPGSSYNEQFF
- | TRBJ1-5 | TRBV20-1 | CSAQDRSSNQPQHF
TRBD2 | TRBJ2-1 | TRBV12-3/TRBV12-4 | CASSTGGTYNEQFF
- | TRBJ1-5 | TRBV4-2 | CASSLQGHRAQPQHF
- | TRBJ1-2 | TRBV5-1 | CASSYDSGTYGYTF
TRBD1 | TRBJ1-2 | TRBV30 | CAWRRDRAYGYTF
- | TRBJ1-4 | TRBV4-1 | CASSQRVFNEKLFF
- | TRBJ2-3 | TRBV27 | CASSPRTKSTDTQYF
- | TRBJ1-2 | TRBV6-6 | CASSYTVLYGYTF
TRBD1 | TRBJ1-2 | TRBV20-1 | CSAIVFRGSYGYTF
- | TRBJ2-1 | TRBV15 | CATTDNDNEQFF
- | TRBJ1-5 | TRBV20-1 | CSARDLRGINSNQPQHF
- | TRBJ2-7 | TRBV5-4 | CASSFMGPSYEQYF
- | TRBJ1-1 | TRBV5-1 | CASSSYKGGNNTEAFF
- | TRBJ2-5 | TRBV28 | CASSHVGPQETQYF
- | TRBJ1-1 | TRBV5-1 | CASSLETVNTEAFF
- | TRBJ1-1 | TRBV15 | CATSSGSMNTEAFF
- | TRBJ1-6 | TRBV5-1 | CASSNRDGNSPLHF
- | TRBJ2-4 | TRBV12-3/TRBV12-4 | CASSIRVAKNIQYF
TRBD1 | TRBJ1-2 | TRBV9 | CASRLDRGYTF
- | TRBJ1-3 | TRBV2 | CASSHRFTRTNTIYF
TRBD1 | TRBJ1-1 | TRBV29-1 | CSVETQGAYTEAFF
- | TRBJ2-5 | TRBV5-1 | CASRRWGGETQYF
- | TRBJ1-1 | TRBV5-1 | CASSLGNRHVGTEAFF